These 7 T cell receptor beta chains came from one sample sequenced in a study of T cell repertoires in cytomegalovirus infection. TCRdb redid the calling of the reads with MiXCR, one entry per CDR3 protein. The sample shows some 940,000 distinct CDR3 sequences, about a third of them seen only once. These receptors are not linked to any known antigen. This specimen consisted of cultured CD8+ T cells from PBMCs, obtained from culture after CMV antigen stimulation. The receptors shown here come from a human donor in good health (CMV status not recorded). Some clones in this sample may be carry-over from other donors' samples.

The chain recombines TRBV5-4 with TRBJ2-2, with a possible D match to TRBD1 (6 bases). Germline CDR1 reads SGHNT; CDR2 reads YYREEE (reference sequence). Trimming removed 5 bases from V and 5 bases from J, with 13 bases in between. This CDR3 has 14 residues. The CDR3 sequence is CASSYAGETGELFF. In DNA form, the CDR3 reads TGTGCCAGCAGTTATGCAGGGGAAACCGGGGAGCTGTTTTTT.

The J gene is TRBJ2-3, the V gene TRBV29-1; D call uncertain. CDR3 length equals 9 residues. V lost 4 bases and J lost 5, with 1 base in between. CDR1 and CDR2 from the germline V gene are SQVTM and ANQGSEA. The CDR3 coding sequence is TGCAGCGTTGGAGATACGCAGTATTTT. This gives the protein CSVGDTQYF.

The chain joins TRBV29-1 to TRBJ2-7; 13 bases map to TRBD2. CDR1 is SQVTM and CDR2 is ANQGSEA in the germline V gene. V lost 7 bases, J lost 0 bases, and 15 bases stayed unmatched. This CDR3 is 18 amino acids long. CDR3 in amino acids: CSALGLAGSLSGSYEQYF. The CDR3 coding sequence is TGCAGCGCCCTGGGACTAGCGGGGTCGCTCAGCGGCTCCTACGAGCAGTACTTC.

This rearrangement joins TRBV19 to TRBJ1-5; 8 nucleotides agree with TRBD1. CDR3 length: 15 residues. Trimming at V came to 5 bases and at J to 3 bases, leaving 6 bases not matched to a gene. Germline V lookup: CDR1 LNHDA, CDR2 SQIVND (reference sequence). The CDR3: CASSFQGAFNQPQHF. CDR3 bases: TGTGCCAGTAGTTTCCAGGGGGCATTCAATCAGCCCCAGCATTTT.

This clonotype was counted at least ten times. The chain joins TRBV12-3 or TRBV12-4 to TRBJ2-3, with 10 bases matching TRBD1. V trimming: 2 bases; J trimming: 5 bases; junction bases outside the gene matches: 13. This CDR3 is 18 amino acids long. CDR3 sequence reads: CASSLIRGQGPQGDTQYF. In DNA, the CDR3 is TGTGCCAGCAGTTTAATCCGGGGACAGGGGCCCCAAGGAGATACGCAGTATTTT.

This clonotype was counted a few times. V gene TRBV27 combines with J gene TRBJ2-1, with D maybe TRBD1 (6 bases). The CDR3 runs 17 residues. The V gene's germline CDR1 is MNHEY and CDR2 SMNVEV (reference sequence). Trimming stripped 4 bases from V and 8 bases from J, with 24 bases between. CDR3 residues: CASSSLPLYVPGDEQFF. CDR3 sequence (DNA): TGTGCCAGCAGTTCCTTGCCCCTATATGTGCCAGGGGATGAGCAGTTCTTC.

This clonotype was recorded a few times. The chain uses TRBV4-1 and TRBJ1-2, with TRBD1 as a possible D gene (6 bases). CDR1 and CDR2 from the germline V gene are MGHRA and YSYEKL. CDR3 length equals 13 residues. V shed 1 base and J shed 8 bases, with 11 bases lying between them. This CDR3 reads CASSQARGLGYTF. In nucleotides, the CDR3 is TGCGCCAGCAGCCAAGCCAGGGGTCTAGGCTACACCTTC.